Below, 30 T cell receptor beta chains from the same sample are listed, as sequenced in a study of blood T cell repertoires in COVID-19. The data were produced by immunoSEQ multiplex PCR, yet TCRdb's version contains in-frame clones alone and is incomplete. The sample carries some 72,000 clones, 80% to 90% recorded once. Material for sequencing was peripheral blood. These receptor sequences come from a man aged 45-65 years with active COVID-19.

This chain connects TRBV9 to TRBJ2-1; 11 bases map to TRBD2. The CDR3 totals 15 residues. Germline CDR1 is SGDLS and CDR2 is YYNGEE. V gave up 4 bases and J gave up 2 bases; unmatched junction bases: 2. CDR3 nucleotides: TGTGCCAGCAGCTCACTAGCGGGAGCCTACAATGAGCAGTTCTTC. Protein sequence: CASSSLAGAYNEQFF.

The chain uses TRBV25-1 and TRBJ2-1, with D perhaps TRBD2 (7 bases). Trimming stripped 3 bases from V and 12 bases from J, with 24 bases between. The CDR3 totals 16 residues. Germline CDR1 and CDR2: MGHDK and SYGVNS. The CDR3 DNA reads TGTGCCAGCAGTGATAGCGGACTAGGGGGGGGTAGGGGGCAGTTCTTC. It encodes CASSDSGLGGGRGQFF.

This chain joins TRBV27 and TRBJ1-3; maybe TRBD1 (6 bases). CDR1 is MNHEY and CDR2 is SMNVEV in the germline V gene (reference sequence). The V and J ends lost 5 bases and 0 bases respectively, with 11 bases between them. The CDR3 sequence is 15 residues long. CDR3 bases: TGTGCCAGCAGTCCAGACAGGTCCTCTGGAAACACCATATATTTT. Translated: CASSPDRSSGNTIYF.

The rearrangement joins TRBV19 to TRBJ2-2, with D perhaps TRBD2 (5 bases). This CDR3 spans 12 amino acids. V was cut by 10 bases and J by 8 bases, with 14 bases left in between. Germline V gives CDR1 LNHDA, CDR2 SQIVND (reference sequence). The CDR3: CATRTRVGELFF. CDR3 in DNA: TGTGCCACCCGGACTCGGGTTGGGGAGCTGTTTTTT.

J is TRBJ2-1 and V is TRBV18; TRBD2 is a possible D gene (5 bases). This CDR3 is 15 amino acids long. Germline CDR1 is KGHSH and CDR2 is LQKENI. V was clipped by 0 bases and J by 5 bases, with 11 bases between them. The CDR3 spells CASSPPIGLDNEQFF. Written as DNA, the CDR3 is TGTGCCAGCTCACCACCGATCGGACTGGACAATGAGCAGTTCTTC.

The chain is built from TRBV6-5 and TRBJ2-2; D unresolved. The germline CDR1 and CDR2 sequences are MNHEY and SVGAGI. CDR3 size: 12 residues. V lost 3 bases and J lost 7, with 6 bases in between. DNA for the CDR3: TGTGCCAGCAGTTATTGGCTCGGGGAGCTGTTTTTT. Its protein is CASSYWLGELFF.

The V call is TRBV3-1 (or the pseudogene TRBV3-2), the J call TRBJ2-7, with 12 bases aligning to TRBD2. The length of the CDR3 is 16 residues. V lost 1 base to trimming and J lost 2 bases; unmatched junction nucleotides: 3. Germline values: CDR1 LGHDT, CDR2 YNNKEL (reference sequence). CDR3 amino acids: CASSQGPSGGAYEQYF. The CDR3, as DNA: TGTGCCAGCAGCCAAGGTCCTAGCGGGGGGGCCTACGAGCAGTACTTC.

The chain joins TRBV7-2 to TRBJ1-2, with TRBD1 as a possible D gene (6 bases). V dropped 5 bases and J dropped 2 bases, with 15 bases sitting between them. This CDR3 spans 15 amino acids. CDR1 SGHTA and CDR2 FQGNSA come from the germline V gene. CDR3 bases: TGTGCCAGCAGCCGCGCCGGACAGACAAACTATGGCTACACCTTC. Encoded protein: CASSRAGQTNYGYTF.

The rearrangement links TRBV28 to TRBJ1-3, with TRBD1 as a possible D gene (6 bases). CDR1 and CDR2 (germline): MDHEN, SYDVKM. The CDR3 runs 15 residues. The V end lost 7 bases, the J end lost 0 bases, and 13 bases lay between the germline ends. CDR3 residues: CASTGDTSSGNTIYF. The CDR3 region has the DNA TGTGCCAGCACCGGGGACACATCCTCTGGAAACACCATATATTTT.

This rearrangement joins TRBV18 to TRBJ2-2; 10 bases agree with TRBD2. This CDR3 is built from 17 residues. Trimming cost V 3 bases and J 1 base; bases outside gene matches: 5. CDR1 and CDR2 (germline): KGHSH, LQKENI. DNA for the CDR3: TGTGCCAGCTCACCGCTCGGACTAGCGGAGAACACCGGGGAGCTGTTTTTT. Protein: CASSPLGLAENTGELFF. The whole variable domain, remainder taken from reference TRBV18 and TRBJ2-2, is NAGVMQNPRHLVRRRGQEARLRCSPMKGHSHVYWYRQLPEEGLKFMVYLQKENIIDESGMPKERFSAEFPKEGPSILRIQQVVRGDSAAYFCASSPLGLAENTGELFFGEGSRLTVL.

The genes are TRBV9 and TRBJ2-3; 12 bases map to TRBD2. The CDR3 spans 13 residues. V lost 7 bases and J lost 6; bases outside the gene matches: 3. Per the germline V gene, CDR1 is SGDLS and CDR2 is YYNGEE. The CDR3 region is CASGTSGRDTQYF. DNA of the CDR3: TGTGCCAGCGGAACTAGCGGGAGGGATACGCAGTATTTT. Looking up the rest from reference TRBV9 and TRBJ2-3 gives the full variable domain: DSGVTQTPKHLITATGQRVTLRCSPRSGDLSVYWYQQSLDQGLQFLIQYYNGEERAKGNILERFSAQQFPDLHSELNLSSLELGDSALYFCASGTSGRDTQYFGPGTRLTVL.

This chain connects TRBV2 to TRBJ2-1; D may be TRBD2 (5 bases). CDR3 length: 13 amino acids. The V gene's germline CDR1 is SNHLY and CDR2 FYNNEI. The V gene lost 8 bases and the J gene lost 4 bases, with 12 bases spanning the gap. CDR3 DNA: TGTGCCAGCGGCGGCCGGACTTACAATGAGCAGTTCTTC. This codes for CASGGRTYNEQFF.

The rearrangement links TRBV2 to TRBJ2-1, with 8 bases fitting TRBD2. Trimming removed 3 bases from V and 0 bases from J; junction bases left unmatched: 4. The CDR3 runs 16 residues. Germline V gene data show CDR1 as SNHLY and CDR2 as FYNNEI. In DNA, the CDR3 is TGTGCCAGCAGTGACTCCGGGAGGGCCTCCTACAATGAGCAGTTCTTC. Its translation is CASSDSGRASYNEQFF.

The chain uses TRBV9 and TRBJ1-6; tentative D call: TRBD1 (6 bases). V lost 0 bases and J 7 bases, leaving 11 bases between the germline ends. CDR3 length equals 15 residues. CDR1 is SGDLS, CDR2 YYNGEE, per germline. The CDR3 region has the DNA TGTGCCAGCAGCGTAGATGTGGGGGCAAATTCACCCCTCCACTTT. This encodes CASSVDVGANSPLHF.

V is TRBV27 and J is TRBJ2-3; possible D gene TRBD2, 6 bases. Germline CDR1 reads MNHEY; CDR2 reads SMNVEV (reference sequence). There are 17 residues in the CDR3. V lost 1 base, J lost 0 bases, and 14 bases lay in between. CDR3 nucleotide sequence: TGTGCCAGCAGTTTATTGGGTAGCGGCCCTAGCACAGATACGCAGTATTTT. This codes for CASSLLGSGPSTDTQYF.

The V call is TRBV2, the J call TRBJ1-2, with 7 bases that match TRBD1. V dropped 4 bases and J dropped 5; count of bases not matched to a gene: 7. Per the germline V gene, CDR1 is SNHLY and CDR2 is FYNNEI. The CDR3 has 14 residues. The CDR3, as DNA: TGTGCCAGCAGTGTCGGGACAGCCAAGTATGGCTACACCTTC. Amino acid sequence: CASSVGTAKYGYTF.

V gene TRBV14 combines with J gene TRBJ1-2; the match to TRBD1 covers 7 bases. With 4 bases clipped from V and 8 bases from J, the junction kept 7 bases outside the gene matches. This CDR3 is 13 amino acids long. Germline CDR1 and CDR2: SGHDN and FVKESK. The chain's CDR3 is CASSRGQDVGYTF. CDR3 nucleotides: TGTGCCAGCAGCCGTGGACAGGACGTGGGCTACACCTTC. Full variable domain (remainder filled in from reference TRBV14 and TRBJ1-2): EAGVTQFPSHSVIEKGQTVTLRCDPISGHDNLYWYRRVMGKEIKFLLHFVKESKQDESGMPNNRFLAERTGGTYSTLKVQPAELEDSGVYFCASSRGQDVGYTFGSGTRLTVV.

This clone was seen a handful of times. The chain carries TRBV14 and TRBJ1-1; D not resolved. Trimming shortened V by 8 bases and J by 4 bases, and 17 bases separated the two germline ends. Germline CDR1 reads SGHDN; CDR2 reads FVKESK. The CDR3 extends over 14 amino acids. The CDR3 loop is CASSKSTASTEAFF. Here the CDR3 DNA reads TGTGCCAGCTCAAAGAGTACTGCTTCCACTGAAGCTTTCTTT. The variable domain in full, with the rest retrieved from reference TRBV14 and TRBJ1-1, is EAGVTQFPSHSVIEKGQTVTLRCDPISGHDNLYWYRRVMGKEIKFLLHFVKESKQDESGMPNNRFLAERTGGTYSTLKVQPAELEDSGVYFCASSKSTASTEAFFGQGTRLTVV.

Only a few counts were recorded for this clone. V and J are TRBV5-1 and TRBJ2-2; D gene unclear. The CDR3 has 14 amino acids. CDR1 and CDR2 (germline): SGHRS, YFSETQ. Trimming took off 3 bases at V and 2 bases at J, with 8 bases between the two ends. CDR3 sequence (DNA): TGCGCCAGCAGCTCTCAGGAAAACACCGGGGAGCTGTTTTTT. This translates into CASSSQENTGELFF.

The chain employs TRBV7-9 and TRBJ2-7; D is undetermined. This CDR3 contains 11 residues. Trimming stripped 8 bases from V and 5 bases from J, with 10 bases between. Germline V lookup: CDR1 SEHNR, CDR2 FQNEAQ (reference sequence). CDR3 sequence: CASEVRNEQYF. CDR3 bases: TGTGCCAGCGAGGTTCGGAACGAGCAGTACTTC.

The V and J genes are TRBV9 and TRBJ1-3, with D perhaps TRBD1 (6 bases). V lost 4 bases and J 1 base, leaving 12 bases between the germline ends. This CDR3 is built from 15 residues. Germline V gene data show CDR1 as SGDLS and CDR2 as YYNGEE. This CDR3 reads CASSTLTGSGNTIYF. The CDR3 DNA sequence: TGTGCCAGCAGCACTCTCACAGGGTCTGGAAACACCATATATTTT.

J is TRBJ2-1 and V is TRBV27; 14 bases line up with TRBD2. Germline assignment: CDR1 MNHEY and CDR2 SMNVEV (reference sequence). The CDR3 contains 20 residues. The V segment lost 5 bases and the J segment 7 bases; nucleotides outside the gene matches: 19. This CDR3 is CASSPRTPGTSGRTENEQFF. DNA for the CDR3: TGTGCCAGCAGTCCGAGAACTCCTGGGACTAGCGGGAGAACCGAGAATGAGCAGTTCTTC.

The chain employs TRBV5-1 and TRBJ2-7; TRBD1 is a possible D gene (5 bases). With 4 bases removed from V and 2 bases from J, the gap between germline ends came to 7 bases. The CDR3 is 12 residues long. Germline V gene sequence: CDR1 SGHRS, CDR2 YFSETQ. The CDR3, as DNA: TGCGCCAGCAGCGGACAAACCTACGAGCAGTACTTC. Residues: CASSGQTYEQYF.

V gene TRBV28 combines with J gene TRBJ2-2; 7 bases line up with TRBD2. After removal of 7 bases from V and 0 bases from J, the junction contained 8 bases not matched to a gene. The CDR3 is 16 residues long. CDR1 and CDR2 from the germline V gene are MDHEN and SYDVKM. As DNA, the CDR3 is TGTGCCAGCAATGGAGCGGGGCCCGCGAACACCGGGGAGCTGTTTTTT. Encoded protein: CASNGAGPANTGELFF.

The J gene is TRBJ1-1, the V gene TRBV13; D not certain. Germline CDR1 and CDR2: PRHDT and FYEKMQ (reference sequence). The V and J ends lost 9 bases and 0 bases respectively, with 5 bases between them. The CDR3 loop spans 11 amino acids. The CDR3 loop is CASQVNTEAFF. As DNA, the CDR3 is TGTGCCAGTCAGGTGAACACTGAAGCTTTCTTT.

The rearrangement joins TRBV28 to TRBJ2-7, with 11 bases identical to TRBD2. Germline trimming cut 6 bases from V and 1 base from J; bases unmatched to any gene: 17. The CDR3 contains 19 residues. Germline-derived CDR1 and CDR2 are MDHEN and SYDVKM. The CDR3 loop reads CASRPPGTSGAFRSYEQYF. CDR3 DNA: TGTGCCAGCAGGCCTCCCGGGACTAGCGGAGCCTTTCGGTCCTACGAGCAGTACTTC.

The CDR3 protein is CASSPVGANTEAFF. In DNA form, the CDR3 reads TGTGCCAGCAGCCCCGTGGGAGCTAACACTGAAGCTTTCTTT. The chain links TRBV27 to TRBJ1-1, with no clear D. Germline V gene data show CDR1 as MNHEY and CDR2 as SMNVEV (reference sequence). There are 14 residues in the CDR3. Trimming cost V 6 bases and J 2 bases, with 13 bases left between them.

The rearrangement uses TRBV7-2 and TRBJ1-2, with D tentatively TRBD1 (6 bases). The CDR3 runs 18 residues. Per germline, CDR1 SGHTA and CDR2 FQGNSA. V lost 1 base and J 3 bases, leaving 21 bases between the germline ends. The CDR3 nucleotides read TGTGCCAGCAGCTTAGATACTTCTCCGGACAGATGGGACTATGGCTACACCTTC. Its protein product is CASSLDTSPDRWDYGYTF.

This chain connects TRBV7-2 to TRBJ2-7; possibly TRBD1 for D (6 bases). Trimming removed 3 bases at V and 4 bases at J, with 10 bases between. This CDR3 is built from 13 residues. Germline CDR1 is SGHTA and CDR2 is FQGNSA. The CDR3 reads CASSFLTGYEQYF. The DNA for the CDR3 is TGTGCCAGCAGCTTCCTAACAGGGTACGAGCAGTACTTC.

This chain connects TRBV15 to TRBJ1-2, with D possibly TRBD1 on 5 matching bases. Germline-derived CDR1 and CDR2 are LNHNV and YYDKDF (reference sequence). V gave up 0 bases and J gave up 3 bases, with 8 bases separating them. The CDR3 loop spans 14 amino acids. The CDR3 sequence: CATSRDTRDYGYTF. The CDR3 coding sequence is TGTGCCACCAGCAGAGACACCAGGGACTATGGCTACACCTTC.